A selection of T cell receptor beta chains follows, all from one sample in a study of blood T cell repertoires in COVID-19. Clones were read by immunoSEQ multiplex PCR, and TCRdb kept only the in-frame ones, dropping some. The sample consists of around 300,000 clones, 90% of them appearing once. The sequenced material came from peripheral blood. These receptors came from a woman in her thirties or forties with COVID-19, enrolled during active disease. The CDR3 runs from the conserved cysteine through the conserved F or W. The order of the fields is J gene, clone size, D gene, V gene, CDR3 DNA, CDR3 protein. D genes are given only for firm matches. For some rows the clone size is stated as once, few or many, or as a class when expanded; others skip it.

J: TRBJ2-7
size: NA
D: NA
V: TRBV28
DNA: TGTGCCAGCAGGAGGAGGCAGACCTACGAGCAGTACTTC
CDR3: CASRRRQTYEQYF

J: TRBJ2-1
size: NA
D: NA
V: TRBV5-4
DNA: TGTGCCAGCAGCCTACAGGGTGGTGAGCAGTTCTTC
CDR3: CASSLQGGEQFF

J: TRBJ2-1
size: NA
D: NA
V: TRBV7-8
DNA: TGTGCCAGCAGCCCAGGTACGGTTAGCTCCTACAATGAGCAGTTCTTC
CDR3: CASSPGTVSSYNEQFF

J: TRBJ1-2
size: NA
D: NA
V: TRBV6-6
DNA: TGTGCCAGCATCGAGGGTTCTCGGGGCTACACCTTC
CDR3: CASIEGSRGYTF

J: TRBJ1-5
size: once
D: NA
V: TRBV6-6
DNA: TGTGCCAGCAGTTACATGGGGAGTGTAGGCAATCAGCCCCAGCATTTT
CDR3: CASSYMGSVGNQPQHF

J: TRBJ1-6
size: NA
D: TRBD1
V: TRBV12-3/TRBV12-4
DNA: TGTGCCAGCAGCCCTGACAGGGGTGACACCCTCCACTTT
CDR3: CASSPDRGDTLHF

J: TRBJ1-2
size: few
D: TRBD1
V: TRBV28
DNA: TGTGCCAGCACCCCCTCAGGGGGCGATGGCTACACCTTC
CDR3: CASTPSGGDGYTF

J: TRBJ2-2
size: NA
D: TRBD2
V: TRBV4-1
DNA: TGCGCCAGCACTACTAGCGGGGGGGCCGCGGGCACCGGGGAGCTGTTTTTT
CDR3: CASTTSGGAAGTGELFF

J: TRBJ1-2
size: NA
D: NA
V: TRBV7-6
DNA: TGTGCCACCCTAGGGGGGGCGGTTGATGGCTACACCTTC
CDR3: CATLGGAVDGYTF

J: TRBJ1-1
size: NA
D: NA
V: TRBV5-1
DNA: TGCGCCAGCAGATCGGGTGGCACTGAAGCTTTCTTT
CDR3: CASRSGGTEAFF

J: TRBJ1-3
size: NA
D: NA
V: TRBV4-1
DNA: TGCGCCAGCAGCTATACCGGGAGCTCTGGAAACACCATATATTTT
CDR3: CASSYTGSSGNTIYF

J: TRBJ1-5
size: NA
D: NA
V: TRBV19
DNA: TGTGCCAGTAGTATCTTGGCCAATAATCAGCCCCAGCATTTT
CDR3: CASSILANNQPQHF

J: TRBJ2-1
size: NA
D: TRBD1
V: TRBV11-3
DNA: TGTGCCAGCAGCTTTGGACAGGGAACCTACAATGAGCAGTTCTTC
CDR3: CASSFGQGTYNEQFF

J: TRBJ2-1
size: NA
D: NA
V: TRBV6-6
DNA: TGTGCCAGCAGTCCCGGAGACAATGAGCAGTTCTTC
CDR3: CASSPGDNEQFF

J: TRBJ2-5
size: NA
D: TRBD2
V: TRBV7-8
DNA: TGTGCCAGCAGCTTTGGGACTAGCGGGGCACGGATCCCCCAAGAGACCCAGTACTTC
CDR3: CASSFGTSGARIPQETQYF

J: TRBJ2-4
size: NA
D: TRBD1
V: TRBV14
DNA: TGTGCCAGCGCTGGGACAGGATTGTCCAAAAACATTCAGTACTTC
CDR3: CASAGTGLSKNIQYF

J: TRBJ2-7
size: NA
D: NA
V: TRBV27
DNA: TGTGCCAGCAGTTTATATAGCGGCGTCTCCTACGAGCAGTACTTC
CDR3: CASSLYSGVSYEQYF

J: TRBJ1-2
size: NA
D: NA
V: TRBV4-1
DNA: TGCGCCAGCAGCCAAGATCAGGGGAAAGTTTATGGCTACACCTTC
CDR3: CASSQDQGKVYGYTF

J: TRBJ2-1
size: NA
D: NA
V: TRBV6-2/TRBV6-3
DNA: TGTGCCAGCAGTTACGGGCACGGCAATGAGCAGTTCTTC
CDR3: CASSYGHGNEQFF

J: TRBJ2-3
size: NA
D: NA
V: TRBV19
DNA: TGTGCCAGTAAGGAGCGAGGCTACACAGATACGCAGTATTTT
CDR3: CASKERGYTDTQYF

J: TRBJ2-7
size: NA
D: TRBD1
V: TRBV5-1
DNA: TGCGCCAGCAGCTACGACACCGGGACAGGGGACGAGCAGTACTTC
CDR3: CASSYDTGTGDEQYF

J: TRBJ1-5
size: NA
D: NA
V: TRBV4-1
DNA: TGCGCCAGCAGCCAAGATGTAAGGAGGAACCAGCCCCAGCATTTT
CDR3: CASSQDVRRNQPQHF